This TCR beta chain emerged from a study of PD-1 blockade in classical Hodgkin lymphoma. Study background: Nivolumab 3 mg/kg was given intravenously every 2 weeks.

On this clone: Antigen unknown.

Clones were sequenced by immunoSEQ multiplex PCR, and TCRdb holds only the in-frame ones, with some missing. There are about 40,000 clones in the sample; over 70% occur only once, and around 9% lies in the top ten. Exposure to brentuximab vedotin varied, and each patient had relapsed following autologous stem cell transplantation. Complete response, partial response or progressive disease made up the best responses. Points from the study as a whole: By C4D1, diversity of CD4+ TCRs had risen significantly, whereas that of CD8+ TCRs had not. Individuals who commenced nivolumab within less than 1 year of ASCT were excluded.

The starting material was peripheral blood mononuclear cells (PBMCs), obtained at baseline. The clonotype comes from a human donor with classical Hodgkin lymphoma.

Here the CDR3 reads CASSEGDTQYF. DNA for the CDR3: TGTGCCAGCAGTGAAGGGGATACCCAGTACTTC. The J gene is TRBJ2-5, the V gene TRBV6-1; D not resolved. This CDR3 is built from 11 residues. In germline, CDR1 is MNHNS, CDR2 SASEGT. V was cut by 1 base and J by 8 bases, with 5 bases left in between.